The following is a T cell receptor beta chain sequence with its context. Its matching antigen is unknown. The second PCR ran about 7 to 12 cycles with a sample-barcoded 5' primer and J-beta primers. TCRdb analysed the 5' RACE reads with MiXCR anew, one entry per CDR3 protein. The data hold about 1.4 million distinct CDR3 sequences, with approximately 59% observed a single time. The sample comes from a study of blood T cells in healthy people across ages. The study's findings and limits: Diversity was higher, and naive CD4+ cells more numerous, in long-lived donors than in aged donors.

J was trimmed by 7 bases and V by 3 bases; bases with no gene match: 6. The germline CDR1 and CDR2 sequences are MNHEY and SMNVEV (reference sequence). The length of the CDR3 is 15 residues. This chain joins TRBV27 and TRBJ1-6; TRBD1 agrees at 7 bases. The sequencing sample was made of blood. The TCR comes from a man between 18 and 35 years old in good health. CDR3 residues: CASSFGDRSNSPLHF. CDR3 DNA: TGTGCCAGCAGTTTTGGGGACAGATCCAATTCACCCCTCCACTTT.